These 25 T cell receptor beta chains originate from one sample sequenced in a study of CD8 T cells in Susac syndrome. An input of roughly 0.5 to 1 ug of RNA was subjected to reverse transcription using random hexamers. MiXCR, run by TCRdb on the immunoSEQ multiplex PCR reads, gives a single entry per CDR3 protein. Altogether 250,000 to 300,000 distinct CDR3 sequences are present, around 84% being singletons, with the ten largest covering 0.095% to 0.14%. Sequencing was done on a sample of CD8+ T cells from PBMCs. Receptors originate from a human donor with multiple sclerosis.

The gene calls are TRBV27 and TRBJ2-3, with 9 nucleotides matching TRBD2. The length of the CDR3 is 15 residues. With V trimmed by 5 bases and J by 2 bases, 5 bases remained unmatched. CDR1 is MNHEY and CDR2 is SMNVEV in the germline V gene (reference sequence). CDR3 sequence reads: CASSTLAGYTDTQYF. DNA of the CDR3: TGTGCCAGCAGTACCCTAGCGGGGTACACAGATACGCAGTATTTT.

This chain joins TRBV9 and TRBJ1-1, with no clear D. The CDR3 extends over 16 amino acids. CDR1 and CDR2 (germline): SGDLS, YYNGEE. V was shortened by 0 bases and J by 5 bases, with 17 bases between the two germline ends. DNA of the CDR3: TGTGCCAGCAGCGTAGGGTTGCAGGCGGCGGAGACTGAAGCTTTCTTT. The encoded protein is CASSVGLQAAETEAFF. The full variable domain, with the rest looked up from reference TRBV9 and TRBJ1-1, is DSGVTQTPKHLITATGQRVTLRCSPRSGDLSVYWYQQSLDQGLQFLIQYYNGEERAKGNILERFSAQQFPDLHSELNLSSLELGDSALYFCASSVGLQAAETEAFFGQGTRLTVV.

This chain links TRBV9 with TRBJ2-5; D perhaps matches TRBD1 (6 bases). Trimming removed 3 bases from V and 0 bases from J, with 15 bases in between. CDR1 SGDLS and CDR2 YYNGEE come from the germline V gene. The CDR3 runs 16 residues. The CDR3 DNA follows: TGTGCCAGCAGCGCGTGGACAGACCCCTACCAAGAGACCCAGTACTTC. Protein: CASSAWTDPYQETQYF.

This chain connects TRBV5-1 to TRBJ2-7; 8 bases agree with TRBD1. This CDR3 has 17 residues. J gave up 2 bases and V 3 bases, and 13 bases lay outside the gene matches. Germline V gene lookup returns CDR1 SGHRS and CDR2 YFSETQ. CDR3 region: CASSSTGRDRRPYEQYF. As DNA, the CDR3 is TGCGCCAGCAGCTCCACGGGGCGGGACAGGCGTCCCTACGAGCAGTACTTC.

This chain links TRBV6-1 with TRBJ2-6; D possibly matches TRBD1 or TRBD2 (6 bases each). This CDR3 spans 15 amino acids. The germline CDR1 and CDR2 sequences are MNHNS and SASEGT. The V end lost 6 bases, the J end lost 2 bases, and 11 bases lay between the germline ends. The CDR3 coding sequence is TGTGCCAGCAGAGTACGGGGGCCTGGGGCCAACGTCCTGACTTTC. Protein: CASRVRGPGANVLTF.

The gene calls are TRBV7-2 and TRBJ2-3; the D gene is possibly TRBD2 (6 bases). There are 16 residues in the CDR3. The V end was cut by 1 base, the J end by 1 base, with 12 bases between. Germline-derived CDR1 and CDR2 are SGHTA and FQGNSA. For the CDR3, the DNA is TGTGCCAGCAGCTTAGATACTAGCAGACGCACAGATACGCAGTATTTT. It codes for CASSLDTSRRTDTQYF.

The chain employs TRBV15 and TRBJ1-1; D might be TRBD1 (6 bases). Germline lookup yields CDR1 LNHNV and CDR2 YYDKDF (reference sequence). Trimming cost V 5 bases and J 1 base, with 11 bases left between them. The CDR3 totals 14 residues. The CDR3 reads CATSPRTANTEAFF. DNA for the CDR3: TGTGCCACCAGCCCACGGACAGCGAACACTGAAGCTTTCTTT.

The rearrangement joins TRBV12-3 or TRBV12-4 to TRBJ2-1, with no clear D. This CDR3 has 16 residues. Between the trimmed V and J ends, which lost 2 bases and 0 bases, there was a span of 11 bases. The CDR3 reads CASSLWTSSSYNEQFF. The CDR3 region has the DNA TGTGCCAGCAGTTTATGGACGTCCAGCTCCTACAATGAGCAGTTCTTC.

J is TRBJ1-1 and V is TRBV5-1, with D perhaps TRBD1 (5 bases). This CDR3 has 12 residues. CDR1 is SGHRS, CDR2 YFSETQ, per germline. V shed 8 bases and J shed 8 bases, with 16 bases lying between them. The chain's CDR3 is CASGDAWNEAFF. The CDR3 DNA reads TGCGCCAGTGGGGACGCGTGGAACGAAGCTTTCTTT.

The gene calls are TRBV9 and TRBJ2-7, with D possibly matching TRBD2 (5 bases). Trimming removed 1 base from V and 1 base from J, with 12 bases in between. The V gene's germline CDR1 is SGDLS and CDR2 YYNGEE. CDR3 length equals 15 residues. CDR3 nucleotide sequence: TGTGCCAGCAGCGTAAGAGGGAGTGAGTCCTACGAGCAGTACTTC. Its translation: CASSVRGSESYEQYF.

J is TRBJ2-2 and V is TRBV7-9; D is possibly TRBD2 (6 bases). V dropped 0 bases and J dropped 5 bases, with 13 bases sitting between them. CDR3 size: 16 residues. CDR1 and CDR2 (germline): SEHNR, FQNEAQ (reference sequence). This CDR3 is CASSLARDFFTGELFF. The DNA of the CDR3 is TGTGCCAGCAGCTTAGCCAGGGACTTTTTTACCGGGGAGCTGTTTTTT.

This rearrangement joins TRBV19 to TRBJ2-1, with 7 bases matching TRBD1. Germline loops: CDR1 LNHDA, CDR2 SQIVND (reference sequence). With V trimmed by 5 bases and J by 2 bases, 6 bases remained unmatched. The CDR3 is 15 residues long. The CDR3 bases are TGTGCCAGTAGTCCGGGACAGAGCCCCTACAATGAGCAGTTCTTC. Protein sequence: CASSPGQSPYNEQFF.

The chain has TRBV5-5 and TRBJ2-1; D may match TRBD1 or TRBD2 (5 bases each). This CDR3 region has 15 residues. The germline gives CDR1 SGHKS, CDR2 YYEKEE (reference sequence). Deletions cut 3 bases from V and 8 bases from J, with 18 bases between. CDR3 in DNA: TGTGCCAGCAGCTCCCGGGACCTTCGCTTCGATGAGCAGTTCTTC. Translating gives CASSSRDLRFDEQFF. Complete variable domain (other parts from reference TRBV5-5 and TRBJ2-1): DAGVTQSPTHLIKTRGQQVTLRCSPISGHKSVSWYQQVLGQGPQFIFQYYEKEERGRGNFPDRFSARQFPNYSSELNVNALLLGDSALYLCASSSRDLRFDEQFFGPGTRLTVL.

This clonotype has only a few counts. The chain carries TRBV11-2 and TRBJ2-3; D remains ambiguous. Per germline, CDR1 SGHAT and CDR2 FQNNGV. The CDR3 has 12 residues. V lost 3 bases to trimming and J lost 5 bases, with 6 bases between them. This CDR3 is CASSLVKDTQYF. CDR3 sequence (DNA): TGTGCCAGCAGCTTGGTTAAAGATACGCAGTATTTT.

This clonotype was observed a handful of times. The rearrangement joins TRBV9 to TRBJ2-1, with D possibly matching TRBD1 (7 bases). Germline V gene data show CDR1 as SGDLS and CDR2 as YYNGEE. Between the trimmed V and J ends, which lost 2 bases and 7 bases, there was a span of 10 bases. The CDR3 contains 13 residues. The CDR3 DNA is TGTGCCAGCAGCGTTTCAGGGGGGAATGAGCAGTTCTTC. It encodes CASSVSGGNEQFF.

This chain links TRBV12-3 or TRBV12-4 with TRBJ2-7; the D is unclear. The CDR3 is 13 residues long. V gave up 6 bases and J gave up 7 bases, with 16 bases separating them. CDR3 loop: CASRLVRAKEQYF. The CDR3 DNA reads as TGTGCCAGCAGACTCGTAAGGGCTAAGGAGCAGTACTTC.

The CDR3 here is CATLEGEKLFF. For the CDR3, the DNA is TGTGCCACTTTAGAGGGGGAAAAACTGTTTTTT. This chain joins TRBV2 and TRBJ1-4; perhaps TRBD1 as D (5 bases). Per germline, CDR1 SNHLY and CDR2 FYNNEI. The CDR3 is 11 amino acids. The V end lost 10 bases, the J end lost 8 bases, and 11 bases lay between the germline ends.

The chain carries TRBV12-3 or TRBV12-4 and TRBJ2-5; D is unclear. V was clipped by 3 bases and J by 8 bases, with 4 bases between them. This CDR3 has 10 amino acids. The CDR3: CASSFPTQYF. The CDR3 coding sequence is TGTGCCAGCAGTTTCCCTACCCAGTACTTC.

The chain has TRBV5-6 and TRBJ2-5, with D hard to call. This CDR3 is 14 amino acids long. V shed 5 bases and J shed 1 base, with 12 bases lying between them. Germline V CDR1 and CDR2: SGHDT, YYEEEE. CDR3 amino acids: CASRPATRQETQYF. The CDR3 nucleotides read TGTGCCAGCAGACCGGCCACCCGCCAAGAGACCCAGTACTTC.

V and J are TRBV11-2 and TRBJ2-1; D is ambiguous. The CDR3 runs to 15 residues. The V gene's germline CDR1 is SGHAT and CDR2 FQNNGV. Trimming cost V 0 bases and J 4 bases, with 10 bases left between them. CDR3 sequence reads: CASSLEGRPYNEQFF. CDR3 in DNA: TGTGCCAGCAGCTTAGAGGGCAGGCCGTACAATGAGCAGTTCTTC.

The J gene is TRBJ2-5, the V gene TRBV2, with 11 bases identical to TRBD2. The CDR3 loop spans 16 amino acids. The J segment lost 2 bases and the V segment lost 5 bases, leaving 7 bases of the junction unmatched. The germline CDR1 and CDR2 sequences are SNHLY and FYNNEI. DNA for the CDR3: TGTGCCAGCAGTAGGGGACTAGCGGAGCTACAAGAGACCCAGTACTTC. Translating gives CASSRGLAELQETQYF.

This chain uses TRBV4-1 with TRBJ1-4; TRBD1 is a possible D gene (6 bases). CDR1 and CDR2 (germline): MGHRA, YSYEKL. CDR3 length: 15 amino acids. Trimming cost V 0 bases and J 4 bases, with 9 bases left between them. The CDR3 bases are TGCGCCAGCAGCCAAGAGGAGGGGGTTAATGAAAAACTGTTTTTT. It translates to CASSQEEGVNEKLFF.

This clonotype has a handful of counts. This chain joins TRBV5-6 and TRBJ2-7; D might be TRBD1 or TRBD2, each matching 5 bases. Trimming removed 3 bases at V and 2 bases at J, with 15 bases between. The CDR3 has 15 residues. CDR1 SGHDT and CDR2 YYEEEE come from the germline V gene. CDR3 residues: CASSSIRDGTYEQYF. The CDR3 DNA is TGTGCCAGCAGCTCAATCCGGGACGGAACCTACGAGCAGTACTTC.

V gene TRBV29-1 combines with J gene TRBJ2-1, with D possibly TRBD1 on 6 matching bases. This CDR3 spans 19 amino acids. The germline CDR1 and CDR2 sequences are SQVTM and ANQGSEA. The V and J ends lost 0 bases and 2 bases respectively, with 23 bases between them. The chain's CDR3 is CSVEDPGQLGNHTYNEQFF. The CDR3 DNA reads TGCAGCGTTGAAGATCCCGGACAGTTAGGGAACCATACCTACAATGAGCAGTTCTTC.

The V gene is TRBV6-5, the J gene TRBJ2-1; D is possibly TRBD2 (5 bases). Trimming removed 2 bases at V and 13 bases at J, with 9 bases between. Germline CDR1 is MNHEY and CDR2 is SVGAGI. The CDR3 spans 11 residues. CDR3 bases: TGTGCCAGCAGTTACGAGGGTGATCAGTTCTTC. Translation gives CASSYEGDQFF.